The TCR beta chain described here comes from a study of OX40 agonist ivuxolimab in advanced cancers. Study context: The treatment was a fully human IgG2 OX40 agonist, ivuxolimab. Among those enrolled, mean age was about 63 years (range roughly 23 to 79) and about 79% were male. Hepatocellular carcinoma, melanoma, renal cell or head and neck cancer was diagnosed in the dose-escalation patients.

Losses at the gene ends were 6 bases for V and 4 bases for J; bases not matched to a gene: 4. The CDR3 has 15 amino acids. Germline CDR1 reads LNHDA; CDR2 reads SQIVND (reference sequence). The data were produced by immunoSEQ multiplex PCR, yet TCRdb's version contains in-frame clones alone and is incomplete. The table has about 88,000 clones, 87% seen once. As to this clone: Its antigen remains unidentified.

Study observations and caveats: Some nonresponders additionally presented with little normalized T-cell clonal expansion.

The chain employs TRBV19 and TRBJ2-3, with 13 bases identical to TRBD2. The receptor was derived from an adult with an advanced solid tumor such as melanoma, head and neck, liver or kidney cancer. Source: CD4+ or CD8+ T cells sorted from blood, taken in a trial of the OX40 agonist ivuxolimab. The CDR3 loop is CASSRTSGSSDTQYF. CDR3 DNA: TGTGCCAGTAGCCGGACTAGCGGGAGCTCAGATACGCAGTATTTT.